This T cell receptor beta chain was recorded in a study of prognosis after radiotherapy for stage I lung cancer. Study details: SBRT radiotherapy comprised 3 to 5 fractions at a biologically effective dose of at least 100 Gy. Among the patients, several developed distant metastases after radiotherapy at a median of roughly seven months, and approximately 15 showed no significant progression. Regarding the study as a whole: Counts of unique TCR clones fell following stereotactic body radiation therapy, median around 9,500 versus 6,500.

The CDR3 runs 14 residues. With 6 bases removed from V and 1 base from J, the gap between germline ends came to 12 bases. Per the germline V gene, CDR1 is MDHEN and CDR2 is SYDVKM. This clonotype has ten or more counts. No antigen is known for it. Two-round multiplex PCR on genomic DNA was the method by which TCR beta CDR3 was amplified. Round one of PCR was performed, and it used primers specific to each TRBV and TRBJ gene. TCRdb analysed the multiplex PCR reads with MiXCR anew, one entry per CDR3 protein. The sample gives around 56,000 distinct CDR3 sequences, approximately 25% of which show up once; about 7.5% is in the top ten. The blood draw at each of two time points yielded 5.5 to 6.5 milliliters of peripheral blood.

This clonotype was obtained from a donor aged 50 or older with non-small cell lung cancer. The genes are TRBV28 and TRBJ1-1; D remains ambiguous. The sequencing here drew on PBMCs, taken before or after stereotactic body radiation therapy (not recorded which). The CDR3 DNA reads as TGTGCCAGCAGGTATAGGGTGGCGAACACTGAAGCTTTCTTT. Translation gives CASRYRVANTEAFF.